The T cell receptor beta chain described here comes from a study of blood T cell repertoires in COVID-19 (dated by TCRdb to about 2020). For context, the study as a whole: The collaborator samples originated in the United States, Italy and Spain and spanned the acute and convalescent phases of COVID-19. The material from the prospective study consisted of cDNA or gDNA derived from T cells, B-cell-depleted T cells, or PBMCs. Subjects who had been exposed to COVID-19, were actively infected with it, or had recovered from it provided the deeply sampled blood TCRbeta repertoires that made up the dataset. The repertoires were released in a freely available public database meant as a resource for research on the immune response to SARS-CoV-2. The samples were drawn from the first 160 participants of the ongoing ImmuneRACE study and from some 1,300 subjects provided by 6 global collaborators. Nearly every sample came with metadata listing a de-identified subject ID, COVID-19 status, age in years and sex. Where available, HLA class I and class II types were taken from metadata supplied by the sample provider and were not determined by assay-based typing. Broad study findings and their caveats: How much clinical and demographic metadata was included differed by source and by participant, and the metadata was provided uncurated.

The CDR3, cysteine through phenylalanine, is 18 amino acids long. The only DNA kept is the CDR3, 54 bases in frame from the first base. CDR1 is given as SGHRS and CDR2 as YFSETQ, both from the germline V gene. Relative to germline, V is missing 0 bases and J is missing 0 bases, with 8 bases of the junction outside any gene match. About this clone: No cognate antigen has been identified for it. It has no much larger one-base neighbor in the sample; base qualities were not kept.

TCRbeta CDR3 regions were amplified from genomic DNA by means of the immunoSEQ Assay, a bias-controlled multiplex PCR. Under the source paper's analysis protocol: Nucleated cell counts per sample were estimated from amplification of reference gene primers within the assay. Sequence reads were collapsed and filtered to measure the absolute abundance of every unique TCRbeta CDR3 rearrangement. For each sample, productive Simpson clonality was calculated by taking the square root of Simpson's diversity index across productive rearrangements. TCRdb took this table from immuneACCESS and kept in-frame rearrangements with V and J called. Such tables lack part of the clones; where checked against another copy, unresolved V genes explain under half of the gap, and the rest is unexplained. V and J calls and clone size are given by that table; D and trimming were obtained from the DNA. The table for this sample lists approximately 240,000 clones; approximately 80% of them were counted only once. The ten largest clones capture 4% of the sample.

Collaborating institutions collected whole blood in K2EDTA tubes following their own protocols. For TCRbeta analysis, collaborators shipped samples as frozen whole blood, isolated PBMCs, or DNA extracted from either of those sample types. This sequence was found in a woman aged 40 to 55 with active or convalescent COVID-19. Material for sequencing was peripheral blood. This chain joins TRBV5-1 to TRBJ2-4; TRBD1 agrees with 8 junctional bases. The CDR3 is CASSLGQGPEKAKNIQYF. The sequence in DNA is TGCGCCAGCAGCTTGGGACAGGGGCCCGAGAAAGCCAAAAACATTCAGTACTTC.